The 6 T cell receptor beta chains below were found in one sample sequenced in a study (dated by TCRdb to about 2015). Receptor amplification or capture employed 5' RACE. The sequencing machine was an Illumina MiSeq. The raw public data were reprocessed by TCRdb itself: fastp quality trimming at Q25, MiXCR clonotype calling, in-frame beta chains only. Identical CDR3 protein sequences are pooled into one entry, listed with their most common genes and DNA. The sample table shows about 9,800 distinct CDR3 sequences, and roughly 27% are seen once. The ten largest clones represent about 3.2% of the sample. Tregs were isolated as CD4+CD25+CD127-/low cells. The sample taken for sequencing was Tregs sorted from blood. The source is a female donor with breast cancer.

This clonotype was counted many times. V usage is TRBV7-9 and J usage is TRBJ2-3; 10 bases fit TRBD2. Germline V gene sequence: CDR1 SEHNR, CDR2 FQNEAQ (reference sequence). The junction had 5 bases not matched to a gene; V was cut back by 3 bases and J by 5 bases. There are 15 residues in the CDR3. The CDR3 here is CASSLLLAGRDTQYF. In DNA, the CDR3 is TGTGCCAGCAGCTTGCTACTAGCGGGAAGAGATACGCAGTATTTT.

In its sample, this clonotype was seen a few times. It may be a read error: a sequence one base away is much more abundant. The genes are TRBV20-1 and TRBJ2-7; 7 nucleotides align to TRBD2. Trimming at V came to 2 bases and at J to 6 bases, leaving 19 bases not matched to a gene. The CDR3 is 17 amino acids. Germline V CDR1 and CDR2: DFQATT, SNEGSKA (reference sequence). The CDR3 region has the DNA TGCAGTGCTAGACCAGGAGGTCTAGCGGAGTCCTGGTTCGAGCAGTACTTC. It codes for CSARPGGLAESWFEQYF.

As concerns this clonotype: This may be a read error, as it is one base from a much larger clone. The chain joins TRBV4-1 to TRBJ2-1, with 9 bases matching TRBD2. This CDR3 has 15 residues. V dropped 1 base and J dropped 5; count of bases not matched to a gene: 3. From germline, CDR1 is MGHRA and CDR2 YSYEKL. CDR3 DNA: TGCGCCAGCAGCCAAGGACTAGCGGCAAACAATGAGCAGTTCTTC. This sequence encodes CASSQGLAANNEQFF.

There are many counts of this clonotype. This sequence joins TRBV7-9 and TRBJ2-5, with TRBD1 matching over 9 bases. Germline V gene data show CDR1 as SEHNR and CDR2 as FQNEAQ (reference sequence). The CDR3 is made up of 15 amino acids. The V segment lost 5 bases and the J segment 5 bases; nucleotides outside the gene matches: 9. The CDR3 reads CASSNPGTGHETQYF. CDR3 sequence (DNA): TGTGCCAGCAGCAATCCCGGGACAGGGCATGAGACCCAGTACTTC.

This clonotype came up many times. The CDR3 sequence is CASSLGSRGSSTDTQYF. The CDR3 DNA reads as TGTGCCAGCAGCTTAGGCTCGCGAGGCTCGAGCACAGATACGCAGTATTTT. The chain is built from TRBV7-6 and TRBJ2-3; no clear D. This CDR3 spans 17 amino acids. V lost 1 base and J 0 bases, leaving 14 bases between the germline ends. Germline-derived CDR1 and CDR2 are SGHVS and FNYEAQ.

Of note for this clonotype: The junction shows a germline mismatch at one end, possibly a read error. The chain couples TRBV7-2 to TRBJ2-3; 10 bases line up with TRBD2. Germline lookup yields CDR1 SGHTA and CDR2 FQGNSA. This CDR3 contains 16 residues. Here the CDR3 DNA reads TGTGCCAGCAGCTTAACAGCGGGAGGGAGCACAGATGCGCAGTATTTT. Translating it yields CASSLTAGGSTDAQYF.